These 2 T cell receptor beta chains were all obtained from the same sample, sequenced in a study of low-dose radiotherapy and immunotherapy resistance in tumors. With TRAV- and TRBV-specific primers, first-strand cDNA was made, covering the alpha and beta chains. Amplification of TCRs used a constant-region primer and V-primer adapter for approximately 18 PCR cycles. From the reads, TCRdb called clonotypes with MiXCR, one entry per CDR3 protein. The sample holds 9,500 to 14,000 distinct CDR3 sequences, approximately 60% seen once. The receptors shown here come from a human donor with advanced metastatic prostate, ovarian, gallbladder or colorectal cancer (not recorded which). This table probably holds off-target reads from a library built for another chain.

The V gene is TRBV5-6, the J gene TRBJ1-2, with D maybe TRBD1 (6 bases). The CDR3 sequence is 14 residues long. Trimming cost V 1 base and J 5 bases, with 12 bases left between them. Germline CDR1 is SGHDT and CDR2 is YYEEEE. The CDR3 sequence: CASSLLGGPYGYTF. CDR3 nucleotide sequence: TGTGCCAGCAGCTTGCTTGGGGGCCCGTATGGCTACACCTTC.

This chain uses TRBV21-1 with TRBJ2-3; TRBD1 was called by the table and not checked on the DNA. TRBV21-1 corresponds to a pseudogene. The CDR3 extends over 16 amino acids. The CDR3 sequence is CASSKEDRGVPDTQYF. For the CDR3, the DNA is TGTGCCAGCAGCAAAGAAGACCGGGGAGTACCCGATACGCAGTATTTT.